The 18 T cell receptor beta chains below come from one sample, sequenced in a study of monozygotic twins with inflammatory bowel disease. TCRdb reprocessed the 5' RACE reads; each CDR3 protein has one entry and no DNA is given. With fewer than 550,000 distinct CDR3 sequences in the sample, the ten largest clones hold 2% to 2.5%. The sample consisted of blood. The receptors shown here come from a human donor with ulcerative colitis or Crohn's disease, or a healthy co-twin of an affected twin (not recorded which).

V is TRBV29-1 and J is TRBJ1-1; TCRdb's D call of TRBD1 is untestable without DNA. Germline CDR1 reads SQVTM; CDR2 reads ANQGSEA. This CDR3 region has 13 residues. CDR3 protein: CSVVAPGNTEAFF.

The V gene is TRBV6-1, the J gene TRBJ2-3; TCRdb outputs TRBD1, but without DNA this stays unchecked. Per germline, CDR1 MNHNS and CDR2 SASEGT. CDR3 size: 15 residues. The CDR3 reads CASSRNPYRKDTQYF.

The chain combines TRBV2 with TRBJ2-7; TCRdb's assignment of TRBD1 cannot be checked, as there is no DNA. This CDR3 has 14 residues. Looked up from germline, CDR1 is SNHLY and CDR2 is FYNNEI. The CDR3 reads CASSRGPLVYEQYF.

V usage is TRBV5-4 and J usage is TRBJ1-2. Germline-derived CDR1 and CDR2 are SGHNT and YYREEE (reference sequence). This CDR3 spans 14 amino acids. The CDR3 sequence: CASSPEAVNYGYTF.

The rearrangement joins TRBV7-2 to TRBJ2-7; the TRBD2 assignment by TCRdb is unverifiable without DNA. CDR1 is SGHTA, CDR2 FQGNSA, per germline. The CDR3 runs to 16 residues. CDR3: CASSLDRTSGRFEQYF.

This sequence joins TRBV5-4 and TRBJ2-2. The CDR3 loop spans 13 amino acids. The germline V gene has CDR1 SGHNT and CDR2 YYREEE (reference sequence). The CDR3 is CASGDGNTGELFF.

This chain uses TRBV6-5 with TRBJ1-5; TCRdb names TRBD1, which stays unverified in the absence of DNA. Germline V lookup: CDR1 MNHEY, CDR2 SVGAGI. This CDR3 is 12 amino acids long. CDR3 in amino acids: CASGGSNQPQHF.

This rearrangement joins TRBV5-4 to TRBJ2-3. CDR3 length equals 18 residues. Germline CDR1 is SGHNT and CDR2 is YYREEE (reference sequence). CDR3 protein: CASSPTLSELTSTDTQYF.

The genes are TRBV29-1 and TRBJ1-5; TCRdb gives TRBD1 as the D gene, but with no DNA this cannot be confirmed. The germline gives CDR1 SQVTM, CDR2 ANQGSEA. This CDR3 has 14 residues. The CDR3: CSVATGLMAQPQHF.

The chain combines TRBV18 with TRBJ1-1. The CDR3 sequence is 16 residues long. Germline V lookup: CDR1 KGHSH, CDR2 LQKENI. The CDR3: CASSRARLTMDTEAFF.

The chain employs TRBV10-3 and TRBJ2-1; TCRdb's D call of TRBD2 is untestable without DNA. This CDR3 is 12 amino acids long. Germline V gives CDR1 ENHRY, CDR2 SYGVKD. The CDR3 sequence is CAISGGYNEQFF.

The chain links TRBV5-1 to TRBJ2-3. Germline V lookup: CDR1 SGHRS, CDR2 YFSETQ. The CDR3 totals 14 residues. This chain's CDR3 is CASSLGTITDTQYF.

The chain combines TRBV5-4 with TRBJ2-7; TCRdb outputs TRBD1, but without DNA this stays unchecked. CDR1 SGHNT and CDR2 YYREEE come from the germline V gene (reference sequence). There are 14 residues in the CDR3. The CDR3 sequence is CASSFHRVTNEQYF.

J is TRBJ2-7 and V is TRBV20-1; there is no DNA to check the TCRdb D call of TRBD1. The CDR3 contains 14 residues. Germline CDR1 reads DFQATT; CDR2 reads SNEGSKA (reference sequence). The CDR3: CSALARATSGEQYF.

The J gene is TRBJ2-7, the V gene TRBV20-1; TCRdb picks TRBD2, but there is no DNA to check that call. The CDR3 runs 15 residues. From germline, CDR1 is DFQATT and CDR2 SNEGSKA (reference sequence). CDR3 residues: CSARSGSGAPYEQYF.

V and J are TRBV7-2 and TRBJ2-7; TCRdb lists TRBD2, though no DNA is available to test this call. The CDR3 runs to 13 residues. Per the germline V gene, CDR1 is SGHTA and CDR2 is FQGNSA. The CDR3 here is CASSGWTGYEQYF.

The rearrangement uses TRBV14 and TRBJ2-2. The CDR3 runs 13 residues. The germline V gene encodes CDR1 SGHDN and CDR2 FVKESK. The CDR3 loop is CASSRVNTGELFF.

The chain employs TRBV27 and TRBJ2-2; the TRBD2 assignment by TCRdb is unverifiable without DNA. This CDR3 contains 15 residues. From germline, CDR1 is MNHEY and CDR2 SMNVEV (reference sequence). The CDR3 here is CASTPGLEEIGELFF.